The present T cell receptor beta chain was sequenced within a study of OX40 agonist ivuxolimab in advanced cancers. Study overall: An agonistic human IgG2 monoclonal antibody against OX40 (CD134) was given. Administration of intravenous ivuxolimab to patients occurred every 2 weeks at 0.01 to 10 mg/kg.

V was shortened by 4 bases and J by 0 bases, with 13 bases between the two germline ends. The CDR3 length is 16 residues. Germline loops: CDR1 MNHNY, CDR2 SVGAGI (reference sequence). The study sampled blood at baseline, cycle 4 day 1, and cycle 7 day 1. Study-level points and caveats: Expansion of clones was among the lowest in partial responders at 0.1-3.0 mg/kg.

A word on this clone: What it binds is not known.

Clones were sequenced by immunoSEQ multiplex PCR, and TCRdb holds only the in-frame ones, with some missing. Found here are about 19,000 clones, over 80% of them singletons; the top ten hold around 48%. The chain recombines TRBV6-6 with TRBJ1-5; tentative D call: TRBD1 (6 bases). The sequences come from CD4+ or CD8+ T cells sorted from blood, collected in a trial of the OX40 agonist ivuxolimab. The source of this sequence is an adult with an advanced solid tumor such as melanoma, head and neck, liver or kidney cancer. The CDR3: CASSSGTPGSNQPQHF. In DNA form, the CDR3 reads TGTGCCAGCAGTTCTGGGACACCCGGTAGCAATCAGCCCCAGCATTTT.